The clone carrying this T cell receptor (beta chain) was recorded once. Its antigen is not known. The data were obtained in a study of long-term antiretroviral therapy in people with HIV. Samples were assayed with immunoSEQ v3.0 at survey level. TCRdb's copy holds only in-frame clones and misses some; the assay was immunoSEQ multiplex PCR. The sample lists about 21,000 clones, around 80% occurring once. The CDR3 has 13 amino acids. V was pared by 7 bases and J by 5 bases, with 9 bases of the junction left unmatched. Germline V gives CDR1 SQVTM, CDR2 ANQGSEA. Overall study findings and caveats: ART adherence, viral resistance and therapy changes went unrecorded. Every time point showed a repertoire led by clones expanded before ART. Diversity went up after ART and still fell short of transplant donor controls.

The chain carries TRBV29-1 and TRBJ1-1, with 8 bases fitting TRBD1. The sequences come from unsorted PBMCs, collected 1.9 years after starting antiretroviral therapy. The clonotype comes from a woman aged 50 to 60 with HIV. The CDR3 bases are TGCAGCGGAACAGGGGGATCCGGAACTGAAGCTTTCTTT. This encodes CSGTGGSGTEAFF. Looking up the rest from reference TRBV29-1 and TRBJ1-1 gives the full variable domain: SAVISQKPSRDICQRGTSLTIQCQVDSQVTMMFWYRQQPGQSLTLIATANQGSEATYESGFVIDKFPISRPNLTFSTLTVSNMSPEDSSIYLCSGTGGSGTEAFFGQGTRLTVV.